The source of this TCR beta chain is a study of blood T cell repertoires in COVID-19. The wider study: Samples of COVID-19 (acute and convalescent) were obtained from the United States, Italy and Spain. PBMCs, B-cell-depleted T cells, or T cells provided the cDNA or gDNA that made up the material.

Clones were sequenced by immunoSEQ multiplex PCR, and TCRdb holds only the in-frame ones, with some missing. The sample holds some 170,000 clones; roughly 85% are singletons and the top ten take around 6.2%. The CDR3 is 12 residues long. V lost 5 bases, J lost 1 base, and 8 bases lay in between. Germline CDR1 DFQATT, CDR2 SNEGSKA (reference sequence). Those enrolled, adults aged roughly 18 to 100 years, came from about 24 US areas. Participant reports of clinical history set cohort assignment. What was sequenced was PBMCs or T cells enriched from blood (not recorded which). This sequence originates from a man in his forties who had recovered from COVID-19. V is TRBV20-1 and J is TRBJ1-1; D remains ambiguous. In nucleotides, the CDR3 is TGCAGTGCTGGTGCGGGGAACACTGAAGCTTTCTTT. Translation gives CSAGAGNTEAFF.